This entry features one T cell receptor (beta chain) sequence. This specimen belongs to a study of blood T cell repertoires in COVID-19. There are 16 residues in the CDR3. V dropped 1 base and J dropped 9 bases, with 19 bases sitting between them. In germline, CDR1 is SGHDN, CDR2 FVKESK. Method: immunoSEQ multiplex PCR; TCRdb's copy keeps in-frame clones and lacks some. The table lists 13,000 or so clones, around 88% of them singletons, with roughly 50% in the top ten. Sequenced: peripheral blood. The chain links TRBV14 to TRBJ2-1; tentatively, D is TRBD2 (7 bases). The receptor's source is an elderly man with acute or convalescent COVID-19. The CDR3 DNA reads TGTGCCAGCAGCCAAGTTTGGGGAGGGGGGAGGAGTGAGCAGTTCTTC. Translation: CASSQVWGGGRSEQFF.